The source of this TCR beta chain is a study of OX40 agonist ivuxolimab in advanced cancers. Regarding the research as a whole: Ivuxolimab was an agonistic, fully human IgG2 monoclonal antibody directed against OX40 (CD134), a costimulatory receptor. Patients were allowed to have had prior anti-PD-1, anti-PD-L1 or anti-CTLA-4 therapy, and less than 45% of the dose-escalation patients had previously received checkpoint inhibitors. Partial responses occurred in three dose-escalation patients, of whom one had hepatocellular carcinoma and two had cutaneous melanoma. Of the roughly 52 dose-escalation patients, hepatocellular carcinoma was present in 19, melanoma in some 15, renal cell carcinoma in 9 and head and neck cancer in 9. Intravenous ivuxolimab was administered to patients every 2 weeks at six dose levels: 0.01, 0.1, 0.3, 1.5, 3 and 10 mg/kg. Peripheral TCRbeta sequencing was intended to test whether TCR sequence diversity was altered and clonal T-cell expansion was caused by ivuxolimab. A male proportion of around 81% and a mean age of roughly 55 years, ranging from about 20 to 79, were recorded for the dose-escalation cohort. The paper covers the monotherapy dose-escalation part of the phase I ivuxolimab trial, which included N ≈ 54 patients.

Notes on this clone: Its specific antigen is unknown. No base-level quality is on record; no much larger clone is a single base apart.

The CDR3 runs 13 residues from the cysteine to the phenylalanine. Only CDR3 DNA is held: 39 bases, read in frame from base 1. V ends up 2 bases short and J 9 bases short, with an unmatched junction base count of 9. CDR1 and CDR2 are read off the germline V gene (reference sequence) as GTSNPN and SVGIG. The trial excluded patients who had a history of autoimmune disease or were on systemic immunosuppression. Peripheral blood for TCR sequencing was collected from all dose cohorts at baseline, on cycle 4 day 1, and on cycle 7 day 1. The samples were drawn from a first-in-human, open-label, multicenter phase I dose-escalation trial of ivuxolimab. Adults with locally advanced or metastatic melanoma, renal cell carcinoma, hepatocellular carcinoma or head and neck squamous cell carcinoma were enrolled in the trial. CD4+ and CD8+ T cells were sorted separately from peripheral blood before TCR sequencing.

What the authors observed across the whole study: At doses of 0.1 to 3.0 mg/kg, clonal expansion of both CD4+ and CD8+ T cells in blood was seen between baseline and week 6. Low levels of normalized T-cell clonal expansion were also shown by some nonresponding patients. Partial responders in the 0.1-3.0 mg/kg groups had among the lowest normalized peripheral clonal expansion, especially among CD8+ T cells. On average, CD8+ T cells showed more expanded clones than CD4+ T cells after ivuxolimab. The antigen specificity of the peripheral T cells that underwent clonal expansion was not determined.

To sequence the TCRbeta CDR3 region, genomic DNA was isolated from the sorted cells. The immunoSEQ Assay was used to sequence the TCRbeta CDR3 regions. Here the immuneACCESS table is served through TCRdb, limited to in-frame sequences with V and J called. Missing clones are a known gap in these copies; in checked studies unresolved V genes cover under half, and the rest lacks a known reason. The sample profile shows tens of thousands of clones; about 92% of them were found once. The ten biggest clones cover roughly 0.37% of the sample. The sequencing here drew on CD4+ or CD8+ T cells sorted from blood, taken in a trial of the OX40 agonist ivuxolimab. This sequence was found in an adult with an advanced solid tumor such as melanoma, head and neck, liver or kidney cancer. The rearranged chain carries TRBV30 and TRBJ2-5, and TRBD1 aligns with 7 junction nucleotides. The encoded CDR3 is CAWSFGGTGAQYF. The bases are TGTGCCTGGAGTTTTGGGGGTACAGGGGCCCAGTACTTC.